These T cell receptor beta chains were read from a single sample in a study of cytomegalovirus exposure and HLA in healthy donors. This table comes from immunoSEQ multiplex PCR, and its TCRdb copy is limited to in-frame clones, with some not included. The sample lists roughly 36,000 clones; about 80% were seen once. The sequenced material came from PBMCs. The source of these receptors is a male donor in good health and CMV-seronegative. CDR3s include the opening cysteine and the closing phenylalanine or tryptophan. A D gene is named only where the DNA matches it firmly. Only part of the rows carry a size: once, few, many, or a class if the clone is expanded.

TRBV6-6	TRBJ1-2	NA	TRBD1	CASSFTGGLRNGYTF	TGTGCCAGCAGTTTCACAGGGGGCTTGAGAAATGGCTACACCTTC
TRBV19	TRBJ1-2	NA	NA	CASSGGDSNYGYTF	TGTGCCAGTAGTGGAGGAGATTCTAACTATGGCTACACCTTC
TRBV6-5	TRBJ2-2	NA	NA	CATQVPGITGELFF	TGTGCCACCCAGGTCCCAGGAATCACCGGGGAGCTGTTTTTT
TRBV6-5	TRBJ2-3	NA	NA	CASSADNRADTQYF	TGTGCCAGCAGTGCCGACAACCGCGCAGATACGCAGTATTTT
TRBV7-7	TRBJ2-5	few	NA	CASSPVDSGVETQYF	TGTGCTAGCAGCCCAGTAGACTCAGGGGTAGAGACCCAGTACTTC
TRBV30	TRBJ1-2	NA	NA	CAWSRVYGYTF	TGTGCCTGGAGTCGTGTTTATGGCTACACCTTC
TRBV7-8	TRBJ2-1	NA	NA	CASSLTGLSYNEQFF	TGTGCCAGCAGCTTAACAGGGCTCTCCTACAATGAGCAGTTCTTC
TRBV10-3	TRBJ2-7	NA	NA	CAISDTAFSYEQYF	TGTGCCATCAGCGACACGGCATTTTCCTACGAGCAGTACTTC
TRBV5-1	TRBJ1-2	NA	TRBD1	CASSWNTGDYGYTF	TGCGCCAGCAGCTGGAACACAGGGGACTATGGCTACACCTTC
TRBV5-1	TRBJ2-2	NA	NA	CASSMARQANTGELFF	TGCGCCAGCAGCATGGCGAGACAAGCGAACACCGGGGAGCTGTTTTTT
TRBV5-1	TRBJ2-3	NA	NA	CASSLGLERTDTQYF	TGCGCCAGCAGCTTGGGACTAGAGCGGACAGATACGCAGTATTTT
TRBV9	TRBJ1-5	NA	NA	CASSVGAGVGNQPQHF	TGTGCCAGCAGCGTAGGTGCAGGGGTCGGCAATCAGCCCCAGCATTTT
TRBV10-1	TRBJ1-1	NA	TRBD1	CASSESPTGEGTEAFF	TGCGCCAGCAGTGAGTCTCCGACAGGGGAGGGGACTGAAGCTTTCTTT
TRBV6-5	TRBJ2-5	NA	TRBD2	CATSLAGAGETQYF	TGTGCCACATCTCTAGCGGGGGCGGGGGAGACCCAGTACTTC
TRBV27	TRBJ2-7	NA	NA	CASSLSRGFSYEQYF	TGTGCCAGCAGTTTATCACGGGGGTTCTCCTACGAGCAGTACTTC
TRBV2	TRBJ2-5	NA	TRBD2	CASRRLAGGQETQYF	TGTGCCAGCAGGAGGCTAGCGGGAGGACAAGAGACCCAGTACTTC
TRBV29-1	TRBJ1-2	NA	NA	CSVETGSNYGYTF	TGCAGCGTTGAAACAGGCTCGAACTATGGCTACACCTTC
TRBV5-1	TRBJ1-1	once	NA	CASSLEGQGGTEAFF	TGCGCCAGCAGCTTGGAAGGCCAGGGAGGCACTGAAGCTTTCTTT
TRBV29-1	TRBJ2-1	NA	TRBD2	CSVRTSGGGNEQFF	TGCAGCGTTCGGACTAGCGGGGGAGGCAATGAGCAGTTCTTC
TRBV6-1	TRBJ1-2	NA	NA	CASRGGTEQFYGYTF	TGTGCCAGCAGGGGGGGGACGGAACAATTCTATGGCTACACCTTC
TRBV4-1	TRBJ1-1	NA	NA	CASSQEGFGTGDTEAFF	TGCGCCAGCAGCCAAGAAGGGTTCGGGACGGGGGACACTGAAGCTTTCTTT
TRBV5-6	TRBJ1-1	few	NA	CASRQFMNTEAFF	TGTGCCAGCCGACAGTTTATGAACACTGAAGCTTTCTTT
TRBV2	TRBJ1-5	NA	TRBD1	CASSLTGANADQPQHF	TGTGCCAGCAGTTTGACAGGGGCAAATGCGGATCAGCCCCAGCATTTT
TRBV14	TRBJ1-1	NA	NA	CASSKAAGPPSAFF	TGTGCCAGCAGCAAGGCTGCGGGACCCCCGTCGGCTTTCTTT
TRBV28	TRBJ1-2	NA	NA	CASLPGGIYGYTF	TGTGCCAGCTTACCCGGGGGGATCTATGGCTACACCTTC
TRBV6-4	TRBJ2-1	NA	TRBD2	CASSQSSGRADEQFF	TGTGCCAGCAGTCAATCTAGCGGGAGGGCCGATGAGCAGTTCTTC
TRBV2	TRBJ1-2	NA	NA	CASRGTNYGYTF	TGTGCCAGCCGTGGAACAAACTATGGCTACACCTTC
TRBV28	TRBJ1-2	NA	TRBD1	CATTGAPDGYTF	TGTGCCACCACAGGGGCGCCGGATGGCTACACCTTC
TRBV5-1	TRBJ1-4	NA	TRBD1	CASSRTGFGEKLFF	TGCGCCAGCAGTAGGACAGGGTTCGGCGAAAAACTGTTTTTT
TRBV4-2	TRBJ2-3	once	TRBD2	CASSQETSGDTQYF	TGTGCCAGCAGCCAAGAAACTAGCGGGGATACGCAGTATTTT
TRBV11-1	TRBJ2-5	NA	NA	CASSLGGQNQETQYF	TGTGCCAGCAGCTTAGGTGGACAGAATCAAGAGACCCAGTACTTC
TRBV30	TRBJ2-3	NA	TRBD1	CAWRRPRQGGTDTQYF	TGTGCCTGGAGGCGACCCAGACAGGGGGGGACAGATACGCAGTATTTT
TRBV7-9	TRBJ1-3	few	NA	CASSLDTLSGNTIYF	TGTGCCAGCAGCTTGGACACCCTCTCTGGAAACACCATATATTTT
TRBV7-9	TRBJ1-3	NA	NA	CASSLRESSGNTIYF	TGTGCCAGCAGCCTAAGGGAGAGCTCTGGAAACACCATATATTTT
TRBV5-1	TRBJ2-2	NA	NA	CASSPDYFTGELFF	TGCGCCAGCAGCCCGGACTATTTCACCGGGGAGCTGTTTTTT
TRBV18	TRBJ1-4	few	NA	CASSPGQDNEKLFF	TGTGCCAGCTCACCCGGTCAGGATAATGAAAAACTGTTTTTT
TRBV5-4	TRBJ1-2	NA	NA	CASSWGAENYGYTF	TGTGCCAGCAGCTGGGGCGCAGAAAACTATGGCTACACCTTC
TRBV20-1	TRBJ2-7	few	NA	CSARDTYEQYF	TGCAGTGCTAGGGACACCTACGAGCAGTACTTC
TRBV7-7	TRBJ1-4	NA	NA	CASSSGPCATNEKLFF	TGTGCTAGCAGCTCGGGTCCATGCGCAACTAATGAAAAACTGTTTTTT
TRBV30	TRBJ1-2	NA	NA	CAWSVGNNYGYTF	TGTGCCTGGAGTGTCGGGAATAACTATGGCTACACCTTC
TRBV2	TRBJ2-7	medium-sized	TRBD2	CASSKASGTYEQYF	TGTGCCAGCAGTAAGGCTAGCGGGACCTACGAGCAGTACTTC
TRBV13	TRBJ2-5	NA	NA	CASSLRVQETQYF	TGTGCCAGCAGCTTGAGAGTACAAGAGACCCAGTACTTC
TRBV11-2	TRBJ1-5	NA	NA	CASSQAGFNQPQHF	TGTGCCAGCAGTCAGGCAGGTTTCAATCAGCCCCAGCATTTT
TRBV6-1	TRBJ1-1	once	NA	CASSESEGVNTEAFF	TGTGCCAGCAGTGAAAGTGAGGGGGTGAACACTGAAGCTTTCTTT
TRBV7-2	TRBJ2-3	few	TRBD2	CASSSRTSGRDTQYF	TGTGCCAGCAGCTCTCGGACTAGCGGGAGGGATACGCAGTATTTT
TRBV2	TRBJ1-5	NA	NA	CASGRGNMGNQPQHF	TGTGCCAGCGGGAGGGGGAATATGGGCAATCAGCCCCAGCATTTT
TRBV28	TRBJ1-3	NA	NA	CASSWTVSGNTIYF	TGTGCCAGCAGTTGGACAGTTTCTGGAAACACCATATATTTT